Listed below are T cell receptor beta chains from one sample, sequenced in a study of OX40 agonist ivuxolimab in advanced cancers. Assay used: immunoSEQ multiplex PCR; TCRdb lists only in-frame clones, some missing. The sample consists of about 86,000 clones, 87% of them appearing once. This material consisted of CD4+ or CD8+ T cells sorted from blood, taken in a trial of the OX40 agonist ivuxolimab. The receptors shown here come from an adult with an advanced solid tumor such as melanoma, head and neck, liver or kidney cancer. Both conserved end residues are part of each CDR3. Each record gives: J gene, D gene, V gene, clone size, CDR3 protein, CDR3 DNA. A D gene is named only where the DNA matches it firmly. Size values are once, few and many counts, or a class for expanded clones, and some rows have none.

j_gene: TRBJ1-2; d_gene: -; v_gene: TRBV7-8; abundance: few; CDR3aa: CASSFGQGALGGYTF; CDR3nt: TGTGCCAGCAGCTTCGGGCAGGGCGCCCTCGGCGGCTACACCTTC
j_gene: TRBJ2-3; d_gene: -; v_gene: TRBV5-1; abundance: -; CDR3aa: CASSSRDPTDTQYF; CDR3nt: TGCGCCAGCAGCTCCCGGGATCCCACAGATACGCAGTATTTT
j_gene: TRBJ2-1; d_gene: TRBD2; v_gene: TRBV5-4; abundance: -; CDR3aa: CASSLGVDGEGSYNEQFF; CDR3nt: TGTGCCAGCAGCTTAGGCGTAGACGGGGAGGGCTCCTACAATGAGCAGTTCTTC
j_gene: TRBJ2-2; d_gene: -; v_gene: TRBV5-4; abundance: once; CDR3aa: CASSLGGSSYTGELFF; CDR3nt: TGTGCCAGCAGCTTGGGGGGCTCCTCATACACCGGGGAGCTGTTTTTT
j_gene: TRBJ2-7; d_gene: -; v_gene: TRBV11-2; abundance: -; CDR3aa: CASSPRRDSYEQYF; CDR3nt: TGTGCCAGCAGCCCCCGACGGGACTCCTACGAGCAGTACTTC
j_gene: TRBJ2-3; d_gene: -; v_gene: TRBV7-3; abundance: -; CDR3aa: CASSRYTSTDTQYF; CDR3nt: TGTGCCAGCAGCAGATATACTAGCACAGATACGCAGTATTTT
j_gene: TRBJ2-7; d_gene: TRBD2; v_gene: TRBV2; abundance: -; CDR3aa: CASSDARGGGYEQYF; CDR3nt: TGTGCCAGCAGTGACGCGCGGGGGGGCGGCTACGAGCAGTACTTC
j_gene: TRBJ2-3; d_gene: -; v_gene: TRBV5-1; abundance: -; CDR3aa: CASSLHSGTDTQYF; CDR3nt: TGCGCCAGCAGCCTGCATTCAGGCACAGATACGCAGTATTTT
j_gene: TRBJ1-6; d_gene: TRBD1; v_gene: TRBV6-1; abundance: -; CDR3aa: CASSEFRGNSPLHF; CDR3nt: TGTGCCAGCAGTGAGTTCAGGGGGAATTCACCCCTCCACTTT
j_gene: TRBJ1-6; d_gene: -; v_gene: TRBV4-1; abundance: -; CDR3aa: CASSQESRQASSYNSPLHF; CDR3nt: TGCGCCAGCAGCCAAGAATCACGGCAGGCAAGCTCCTATAATTCACCCCTCCACTTT
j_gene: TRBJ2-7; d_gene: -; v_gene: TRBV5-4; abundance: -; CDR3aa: CASSPGSPAGPQYF; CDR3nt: TGTGCCAGCAGCCCGGGCAGTCCCGCAGGTCCGCAGTACTTC
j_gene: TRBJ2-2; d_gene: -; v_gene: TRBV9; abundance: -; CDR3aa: CASSGRTNTGELFF; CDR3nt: TGTGCCAGCAGCGGCCGTACGAACACCGGGGAGCTGTTTTTT
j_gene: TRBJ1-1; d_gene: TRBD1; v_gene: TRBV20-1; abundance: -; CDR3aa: CSARGEVEAFF; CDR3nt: TGCAGTGCCAGGGGGGAGGTTGAAGCTTTCTTT
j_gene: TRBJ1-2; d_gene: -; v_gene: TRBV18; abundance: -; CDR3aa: CASSPIEGFGYGYTF; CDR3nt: TGTGCCAGCTCACCAATTGAGGGGTTTGGGTATGGCTACACCTTC
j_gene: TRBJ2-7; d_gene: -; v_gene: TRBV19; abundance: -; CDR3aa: CASRGRNYEQYF; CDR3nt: TGTGCCAGTAGGGGGAGGAACTACGAGCAGTACTTC
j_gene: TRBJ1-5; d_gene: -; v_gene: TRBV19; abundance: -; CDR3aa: CASRWSGGQPQHF; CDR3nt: TGTGCCAGTAGATGGTCGGGCGGCCAGCCCCAGCATTTT
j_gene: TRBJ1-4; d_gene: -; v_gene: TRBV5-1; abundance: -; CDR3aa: CASSKEGLANEKLFF; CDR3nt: TGCGCCAGCAGCAAAGAGGGTTTGGCTAATGAAAAACTGTTTTTT
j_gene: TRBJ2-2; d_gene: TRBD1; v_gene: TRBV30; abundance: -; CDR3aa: CAWSTAGTGAGTGELFF; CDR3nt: TGTGCCTGGAGTACAGCCGGGACAGGGGCCGGGACGGGGGAGCTGTTTTTT
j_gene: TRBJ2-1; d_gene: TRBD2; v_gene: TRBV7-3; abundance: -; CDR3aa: CASSLRAVAGVGSYNEQFF; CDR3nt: TGTGCCAGCAGCTTAAGGGCAGTAGCGGGAGTGGGGTCCTACAATGAGCAGTTCTTC
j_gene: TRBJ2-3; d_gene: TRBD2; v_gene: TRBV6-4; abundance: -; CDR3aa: CASSVSSGSDTQYF; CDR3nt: TGTGCCAGCAGTGTTTCTAGCGGGAGTGATACGCAGTATTTT
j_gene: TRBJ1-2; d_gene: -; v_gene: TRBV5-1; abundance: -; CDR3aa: CASSSSGGTNYGYTF; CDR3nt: TGCGCCAGCAGCTCTTCTGGGGGCACAAACTATGGCTACACCTTC
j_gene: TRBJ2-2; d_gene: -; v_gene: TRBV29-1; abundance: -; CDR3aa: CSVVKTRQNTGELFF; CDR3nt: TGCAGCGTTGTGAAGACTAGGCAGAACACCGGGGAGCTGTTTTTT
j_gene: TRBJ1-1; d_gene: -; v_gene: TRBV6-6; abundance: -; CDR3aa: CASSYSSYDTEAFF; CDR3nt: TGTGCCAGCAGTTACTCGAGTTATGACACTGAAGCTTTCTTT
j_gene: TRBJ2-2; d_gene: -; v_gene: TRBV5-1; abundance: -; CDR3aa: CASSLDFTGELFF; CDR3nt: TGCGCCAGCAGCTTGGATTTCACCGGGGAGCTGTTTTTT
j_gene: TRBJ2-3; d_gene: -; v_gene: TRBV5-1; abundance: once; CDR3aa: CASSLDGGSTDTQYF; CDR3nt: TGCGCCAGCAGCTTGGATGGCGGGAGCACAGATACGCAGTATTTT
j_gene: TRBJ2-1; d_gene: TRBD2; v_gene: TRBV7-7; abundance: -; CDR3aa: CASGLAGDPYNEQFF; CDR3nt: TGTGCCAGCGGATTAGCGGGAGACCCCTACAATGAGCAGTTCTTC
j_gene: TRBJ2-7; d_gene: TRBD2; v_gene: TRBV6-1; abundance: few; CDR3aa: CASNRAGAGYEQYF; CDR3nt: TGTGCCAGCAATCGGGCGGGAGCGGGCTACGAGCAGTACTTC
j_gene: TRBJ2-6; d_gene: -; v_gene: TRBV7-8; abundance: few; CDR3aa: CASSFRPPKGANVLTF; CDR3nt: TGTGCCAGCAGCTTCCGACCCCCGAAAGGGGCCAACGTCCTGACTTTC
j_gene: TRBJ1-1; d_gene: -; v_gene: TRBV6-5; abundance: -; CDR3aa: CASQTSVNTEAFF; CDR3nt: TGTGCCAGCCAGACCAGTGTGAACACTGAAGCTTTCTTT
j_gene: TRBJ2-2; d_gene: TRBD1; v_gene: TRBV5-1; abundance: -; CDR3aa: CASSLGRTGAGELFF; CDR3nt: TGCGCCAGCAGCTTGGGACGGACAGGGGCCGGGGAGCTGTTTTTT
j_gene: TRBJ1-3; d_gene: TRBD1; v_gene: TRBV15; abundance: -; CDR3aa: CATSRGQGDGNTIYF; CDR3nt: TGTGCCACCAGCAGAGGACAGGGGGACGGAAACACCATATATTTT
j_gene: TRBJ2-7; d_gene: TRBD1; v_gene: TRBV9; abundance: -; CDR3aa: CASSAAGTGGSYEQYF; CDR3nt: TGTGCCAGCAGCGCAGCTGGGACAGGGGGCTCCTACGAGCAGTACTTC
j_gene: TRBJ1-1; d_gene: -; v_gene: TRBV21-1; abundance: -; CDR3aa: CASSKVRRENTEAFF; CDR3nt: TGTGCCAGCAGCAAGGTACGGCGGGAGAACACTGAAGCTTTCTTT
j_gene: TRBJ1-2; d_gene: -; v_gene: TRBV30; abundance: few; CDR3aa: CAWSEGVAQGADDTF; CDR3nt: -
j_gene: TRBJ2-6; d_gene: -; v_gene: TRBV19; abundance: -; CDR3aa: CASSPYGGNKPTGANVLTF; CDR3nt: TGTGCCAGTAGTCCCTATGGGGGTAATAAGCCTACTGGGGCCAACGTCCTGACTTTC
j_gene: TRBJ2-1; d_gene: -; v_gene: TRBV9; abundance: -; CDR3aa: CASTLMGADYNEQFF; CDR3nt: TGTGCCAGCACCTTGATGGGGGCTGACTACAATGAGCAGTTCTTC
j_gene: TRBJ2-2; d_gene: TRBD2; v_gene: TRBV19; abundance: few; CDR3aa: CASCRTSGKAGELFF; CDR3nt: TGTGCCAGTTGTAGGACTAGCGGGAAAGCCGGGGAGCTGTTTTTT
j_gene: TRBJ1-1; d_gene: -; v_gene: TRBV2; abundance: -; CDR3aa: CASTAGEGTEAFF; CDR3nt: TGTGCCAGTACGGCCGGTGAGGGTACTGAAGCTTTCTTT
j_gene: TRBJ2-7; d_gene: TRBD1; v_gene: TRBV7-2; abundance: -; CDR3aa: CASSSRTGLAYEQYF; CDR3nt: TGTGCCAGCAGCTCGAGGACAGGGCTAGCCTACGAGCAGTACTTC
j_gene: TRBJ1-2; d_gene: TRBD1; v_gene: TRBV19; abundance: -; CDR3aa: CASSMGDREVYGYTF; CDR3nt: TGTGCCAGTAGTATGGGGGACAGGGAGGTCTATGGCTACACCTTC
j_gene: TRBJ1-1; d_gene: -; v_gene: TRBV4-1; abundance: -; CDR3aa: CASSQEGSGFTEAFF; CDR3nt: TGCGCCAGCAGCCAAGAAGGTAGTGGTTTCACTGAAGCTTTCTTT
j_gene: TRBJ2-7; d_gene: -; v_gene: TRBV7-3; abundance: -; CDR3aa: CASSPGTVAYEQYF; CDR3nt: TGTGCCAGCAGTCCCGGGACGGTGGCCTACGAGCAGTACTTC
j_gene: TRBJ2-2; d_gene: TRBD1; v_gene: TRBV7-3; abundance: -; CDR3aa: CASSLNPPGGNTGELFF; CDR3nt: TGTGCCAGCAGCCTAAATCCTCCAGGGGGGAACACCGGGGAGCTGTTTTTT
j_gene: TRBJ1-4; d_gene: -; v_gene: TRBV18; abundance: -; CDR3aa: CASSPLSGANEKLFF; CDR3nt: TGTGCCAGCTCACCACTTTCAGGGGCTAATGAAAAACTGTTTTTT
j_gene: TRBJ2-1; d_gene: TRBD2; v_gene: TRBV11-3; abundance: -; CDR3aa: CASSLVAGAYNEQFF; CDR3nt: TGTGCCAGCAGCTTGGTAGCGGGGGCCTACAATGAGCAGTTCTTC
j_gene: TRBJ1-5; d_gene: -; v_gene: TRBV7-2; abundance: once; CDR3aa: CASSLMPGLILYSNQPQHF; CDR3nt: TGTGCCAGCAGCTTAATGCCGGGGTTGATACTTTATAGCAATCAGCCCCAGCATTTT
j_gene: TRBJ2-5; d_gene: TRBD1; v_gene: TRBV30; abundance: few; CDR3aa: CAWRDRGRETQYF; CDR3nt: TGTGCCTGGAGGGACAGGGGGCGAGAGACCCAGTACTTC
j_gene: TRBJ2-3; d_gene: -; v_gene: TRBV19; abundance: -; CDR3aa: CASSIGSTDTQYF; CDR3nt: TGTGCCAGTAGTATTGGAAGCACAGATACGCAGTATTTT
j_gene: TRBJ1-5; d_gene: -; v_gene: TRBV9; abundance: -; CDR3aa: CASSVAARDQPQHF; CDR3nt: TGTGCCAGCAGCGTAGCCGCCAGGGATCAGCCCCAGCATTTT
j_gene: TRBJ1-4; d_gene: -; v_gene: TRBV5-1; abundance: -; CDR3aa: CASSLGATNEKLFF; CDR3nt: TGCGCCAGCAGCTTAGGGGCAACTAATGAAAAACTGTTTTTT
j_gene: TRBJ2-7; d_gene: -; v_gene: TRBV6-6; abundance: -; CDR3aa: CASSYRPAAHEQYF; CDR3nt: TGTGCCAGCAGTTACCGACCGGCAGCCCACGAGCAGTACTTC
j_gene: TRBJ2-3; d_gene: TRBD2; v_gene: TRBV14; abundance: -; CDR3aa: CASSQGAGGTDTQYF; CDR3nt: TGTGCCAGCAGCCAAGGTGCGGGAGGGACAGATACGCAGTATTTT
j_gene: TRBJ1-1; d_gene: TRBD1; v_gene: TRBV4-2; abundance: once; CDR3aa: CASSSRDRGGAFF; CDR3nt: TGTGCCAGCAGCTCCCGAGACAGGGGGGGAGCTTTCTTT